This T cell receptor (beta chain) was captured in a study of cytomegalovirus exposure and HLA in healthy donors (dated by TCRdb to 2017 to 2019). General notes on the study: An earlier analysis of about 560 of the donors reported approximately 280 Gb of sequence data and 95 million to 140 million unique TCR beta sequences obtained from about 200 million T cells. Using immunosequencing, the study profiled T cell repertoires from around 680 subjects and related those repertoires to cytomegalovirus serostatus. To predict cytomegalovirus infection status, the study brought together high-throughput TCR immunosequencing, statistical association of individual TCRs with disease status, and machine learning. Alongside the repertoire data, information on donor age, sex, ethnicity and CMV serostatus was compiled. HLA typing included class I and class II loci at four-digit resolution. An early release that covered approximately 600 HLA-typed donors contained approximately 290 gigabases of sequencing data and 85 million to 100 million unique TCR sequences. Typing coverage varied by locus: roughly 629-630 donors for A, B, C, DRB1 and DQB1; roughly 520 for DQA1; more than 600 for DPA1; 400 to 480 for DPB1. In a later genetic analysis, genome-wide SNP genotypes for 398 of the 666 donors were used, and that subset was treated as a discovery cohort. All discovery cohort repertoires had been generated using a single sequencing platform. The genetic ancestry cluster associated with self-reported Caucasian donors included approximately 85% of the roughly 400 genotyped donors. Across approximately 400 genotyped donors of the cohort, an average of approximately 200,000 unique TCR beta nucleotide sequences per donor were sequenced, and roughly 17% of those sequences were non-productive. A later analysis re-analyzed previously published TCR beta repertoires from roughly 690 donors and added high-resolution HLA genotyping to study TCR occurrence patterns. An earlier analysis of 587 of the donors applied high-throughput TCR beta sequencing to assess whether each TCR beta V gene segment acted as functional or pseudogenic. Five DR-DQ haplotypes were handled as single units for association and clustering because linkage in the cohort was strong. Along with the roughly 710-subject first cohort, a separate validation cohort of approximately 110 different subjects was used. Rather than drawing on any new phenotypic data, the later analysis identified candidate immune exposures from TCR beta sequences and the way those sequences occurred across donors. The aim of the study was to test whether cataloging public T cell receptors could identify signatures of past pathogen exposure.

The cohort comprised 550 to 700 healthy bone marrow donors. All cohort members were sampled while nominally healthy, although unrecorded immune exposures were likely present. The donor was CMV seronegative and belonged to the group of more than 300 seronegative cohort members. Every donor gave a peripheral blood sample, and the peripheral blood mononuclear cells from that sample were used for TCR beta sequencing. The Qiagen DNeasy Blood Extraction Kit was used to extract genomic DNA from the blood cell samples. Overall results and qualifications from the work: Roughly uniform sequencing depth across donors was assumed in presence/absence analyses, although this assumption may not hold. Linkage disequilibrium might explain the correlated functional status among segregating V segments, but an unknown experimental factor could not be excluded. According to a later genetic analysis, donors in an Asian-associated ancestry cluster had fewer N-insertions in productive TCRs than the approximately 650-donor mean. Assigning TCR associations to individual alleles was difficult when HLA alleles, especially DR and DQ, strongly co-occurred. The earlier analysis of nearly 600 of the donors excluded roughly 16 rarely observed V segments, including chromosome 9 orphons, because counts were too low. According to a later analysis, TCR association rates differed among HLA loci, with DRB1 alleles showing the most associated TCRs and HLA-C alleles showing the fewest. In a later analysis, around 17,000 TCR beta sequences were associated with specific HLA alleles at a false discovery rate of 0.05. An association between a missense DCLRE1C variant and V-gene and J-gene trimming of TCR beta chains was found in a later genetic analysis and replicated in an independent cohort. The study gave a list of about 170 TCR beta chains associated with cytomegalovirus. It was suggested by the authors that the approach could potentially be generalized to other disease states and immunological phenotypes. Only TCR beta chains were sequenced in this cohort, and the absence of alpha or paired-chain data limited detectable features. The only immune exposure information available for the cohort was CMV serostatus. In a later analysis, several top co-occurrence clusters were reported to appear linked to parvovirus B19, influenza, CMV and Epstein-Barr virus. In a later analysis, HLA-associated TCR beta chains showed more clonal expansion and lower generation probabilities than non-associated chains that were equally common. Most CMV-associated TCR beta chains appeared to be HLA-restricted in a later analysis, and the HLA associations seemed to be driven largely by CMV exposure. Some IMGT-functional V segments, including TRBV6-2 and TRBV6-3, could not be distinguished by the 87-base-pair reads and were therefore excluded. Broadly in line with IMGT annotations, most TCR beta V segments showed up in productive rearrangements about 90% or about 30% of the time in an earlier analysis of a few hundred of the donors. The sequencing pipeline was judged likely to have produced a cluster of highly shared sequence variants as a technical artifact. The classifier was reported to diagnose cytomegalovirus status with high specificity and sensitivity in both the original and validation cohorts. A further reported finding was that TCR beta sequences accurately predicted the HLA-A and HLA-B alleles for most subjects in the first cohort. Because HLA typing was missing for some donors at each locus, association tests included only the typed subset. In vitro tests confirmed that a few of the cytomegalovirus-associated TCR beta chains recognize cytomegalovirus antigens. Most TCR sequences were observed very rarely across donors, whereas some public TCRs were present in many individuals.

Concerning this clone itself: Its cognate antigen has yet to be identified. Base-call qualities are not available, and no considerably larger clone is one nucleotide away.

The germline V gene specifies SNHLY as CDR1 and FYNNEI as CDR2. V and J are truncated by 8 bases and 5 bases respectively, leaving an intervening sequence of 15 bases. Including the terminal cysteine and phenylalanine, the CDR3 comprises 13 residues. Of all the DNA, just the CDR3 is kept, 39 bases in frame from base 1. Library prep was done by the immunoSEQ multiplex PCR assay. For the multiplex PCR, a mixture combining 60 forward primers for TCR Vbeta segments and 13 reverse primers for TCR Jbeta segments was used. The CDR3 region of rearranged TCR beta genes was amplified from genomic DNA with a multiplex PCR assay. The Illumina HiSeq System was used to sequence the amplified TCR beta libraries as 87-base-pair reads. The published analysis was carried out like this. A later analysis counted about 80 million unique TCR beta chains across the 666 repertoires, and approximately 11 million of these chains were shared by at least two donors. A nearest-neighbor algorithm error-corrected the raw reads and collapsed the reads into unique sequences, merging closely related sequences to remove PCR and sequencing errors. Alignment of CDR3 sequences to IMGT reference sequences was used to assign V, D and J gene segments. For a sequence to be retained, a match of at least six nucleotides was required to both a V gene segment and a J gene segment. Rearrangements were called productive when the CDR3 lacked stop codons and stayed in frame with V and J; all others were non-productive. CDR3 was defined by IMGT convention, running from the second conserved V-encoded cysteine to the conserved J-encoded phenylalanine. In an earlier analysis of just under 600 of the donors, sequences lacking an unambiguous match to a single V gene segment were excluded. In an earlier analysis of several hundred of the donors, V segments were called functional above 56.7% productive rearrangements and were called segregating when the between-donor standard deviation exceeded 5%. A statistical classification framework was developed to diagnose cytomegalovirus status using the catalog of TCR beta chain sequences. In a later analysis, TCR nucleotide sequences were compared against IMGT/GENE-DB human TR gene sequences so that V and J genes could be assigned. Using the TCRdist pipeline, a later analysis assigned CDR3 sequences along with most-parsimonious VDJ recombination scenarios. In a later analysis, each TCR beta chain was defined by its CDR3 amino acid sequence together with its V-gene family, and reads lacking a unique V-gene family were excluded. A later analysis removed nearly 600 highly shared, low-generation-probability nucleotide sequences to deal with suspected cross-contamination and a sequencing artifact. In a later analysis, a clonal expansion index for each public chain was calculated from normalized within-repertoire ranks of inferred template counts. In a later analysis, generation probabilities were computed with a VDJ recombination model fitted to out-of-frame rearrangements, and the resulting probabilities were checked against IGoR. In a later analysis, hypergeometric tests were used to score TCR-TCR, TCR-HLA and TCR-CMV co-occurrence, with a repertoire-size bias correction applied to TCR pairs. To estimate false discovery rates, a later analysis permuted the HLA or CMV assignments 20 times. In a later analysis, co-occurring TCRs were grouped using DBSCAN, and TCRdist sequence similarity was added for clustering within HLA-allele-positive subsets. For co-occurrence clustering, repertoires with fewer than 30,000 or more than 120,000 public chains were excluded, along with four or five repertoires with anomalous nucleotide sharing. TCRdb limited this immuneACCESS table to in-frame rearrangements with V and J called. A share of clones is missing; checked studies link under half to unresolved V genes, and the rest is unexplained. V and J calls plus clone size are reproduced from that table; the DNA served to infer D and trimming. The sample records approximately 89,000 clones, approximately 80% of which are singletons. Jointly, the top ten make up 3% to 4.5% of the sample.

This clonotype was sampled from a man in his thirties or forties in good health and CMV-seronegative. Sample: PBMCs. The chain is made from TRBV2 and TRBJ2-5, and perhaps TRBD2 as D gene, on 5 matching bases. The nucleotide sequence reads TGTGCCAGCGCGGAGGACGATGAGGAGACCCAGTACTTC. Translation gives CASAEDDEETQYF.